Below, one T cell receptor beta chain is given with its context. The antigen is undetermined. Cultured CD4+ T cell DNA underwent sequencing with the Oncomine TCR Beta short-read assay. TCRdb recomputed calls from the PCR reads with MiXCR, one row per CDR3 protein. Among around 19,000 distinct CDR3 sequences listed, approximately 46% were seen once. The sample belongs to a study of vaccination and CD4 T cells after COVID-19. Treatment in this sample: roughly 11-day PBMC culture with coronavirus spike peptide pools or control peptides (ViraFEST assay). Germline CDR1 SEHNR, CDR2 FQNEAQ (reference sequence). V was cut by 4 bases and J by 7 bases, with 16 bases left in between. CDR3 length: 15 residues. General study findings and limits: The median number of SARS-CoV-2-reactive clonotypes increased from about 20 to 38, a change that did not reach significance.

The rearrangement joins TRBV7-9 to TRBJ1-4; possibly TRBD1 for D (6 bases). The sample in question was CD4+ T cells from blood, cultured in vitro, obtained before SARS-CoV-2 vaccination. This sequence originates from a human donor who had recovered from COVID-19. CDR3 amino acids: CASSSRGGGGEKLFF. CDR3 nucleotides: TGTGCCAGCAGCTCGAGGGGGGGAGGTGGTGAAAAACTGTTTTTT.